The clone carrying this TCR beta chain showed up many times. Amplification targeted the TCR beta CDR3 regions, with RNA transcripts as the source material. Investigators did first-round RT-PCR with HTBI primers, then second-round multiplex PCR. TCRdb re-called the multiplex PCR reads through MiXCR, storing one row per CDR3 protein. Here the sample spans almost 750,000 distinct CDR3 sequences, 35% to 50% being singletons. These data come from a study of Graves' ophthalmopathy and Graves' hyperthyroidism. The sample was peripheral blood. This clonotype was sampled from an adult man with Graves' ophthalmopathy.

CDR3 protein: CASSPWEAEAFF. The CDR3 DNA sequence: TGTGCCAGCAGCCCATGGGAGGCTGAAGCTTTCTTT. The chain employs TRBV7-2 and TRBJ1-1; D gene uncertain. The CDR3 is 12 residues long. V was shortened by 5 bases and J by 6 bases, with 10 bases between the two germline ends. Germline V CDR1 and CDR2: SGHTA, FQGNSA.